This T cell receptor beta chain originates from a study of T-cell memory formation after mild COVID-19. Study-level points and caveats: Largely, contracting CD4+ clones fell within CM and EM, and contracting CD8+ clones within EMRA. Clones contracting over day 15 to 85 were CD4/CD8 balanced, with later expanders leaning CD4+.

TCRdb redid the calling of the 5' RACE reads with MiXCR, one entry per CDR3 protein. The sample lists around 200,000 distinct CDR3 sequences, around 21% occurring once. V lost 0 bases, J lost 6 bases, and 15 bases lay in between. This CDR3 has 16 amino acids. CDR1 is SGHRS, CDR2 YFSETQ, per germline. Note on this clonotype: Its antigen is unidentified.

Sequencing was performed on PBMCs or a T cell subset sorted from them (not recorded which). The chain couples TRBV5-1 to TRBJ2-2; TRBD1 might be the D (5 bases). This clonotype originated in an adult woman who had mild COVID-19 (a few samples of this study predate the infection). Cell type and time point are not known. The DNA of the CDR3 is TGCGCCAGCAGCTTGGTCGGACAACATGAGGCCGGGGAGCTGTTTTTT. Protein sequence: CASSLVGQHEAGELFF.